This T cell receptor (beta chain) was captured in a study of blood T cell repertoires in COVID-19 (TCRdb year 2020). Regarding the research as a whole: Samples covering the acute and convalescent phases of COVID-19 were provided by collaborators in the United States, Italy and Spain. The material from the prospective study consisted of cDNA or gDNA derived from T cells, B-cell-depleted T cells, or PBMCs. Deeply sampled blood TCRbeta repertoires from subjects exposed to, actively infected with, or recovered from COVID-19 were included in the dataset. The repertoires were released in a freely available public database meant as a resource for research on the immune response to SARS-CoV-2. The samples were drawn from two sources: the first 160 participants of the ongoing ImmuneRACE study, and over 1,000 subjects contributed by 6 global collaborators. A de-identified subject ID, COVID-19 status, age in years and sex were almost always included in the sample metadata. Where available, HLA class I and class II types were obtained from metadata supplied by the sample provider rather than from assay-based typing.

TCRbeta CDR3 regions were amplified from genomic DNA using the immunoSEQ Assay, a bias-controlled multiplex PCR. As for the authors' bioinformatics: Nucleated cell counts per sample were estimated from amplification of reference gene primers within the assay. To quantify the absolute abundance of each unique TCRbeta CDR3 rearrangement, sequence reads were collapsed and filtered. For each sample, productive Simpson clonality was calculated by taking the square root of Simpson's diversity index across productive rearrangements. Sourced from immuneACCESS, this table was stored by TCRdb with only in-frame sequences that have V and J called. A share of the clones is absent; for the studies checked, an unresolved V gene accounts for under half, and the remainder has no known explanation. The DNA was the basis for D and trimming; V, J and clone size are from that table. This sample holds about 300,000 clones; 86% were observed only once. The ten biggest clones cover around 1.7% of the sample.

Each collaborating institution followed its own protocols to collect whole blood in K2EDTA tubes. For TCRbeta analysis, collaborator samples were shipped as frozen whole blood, as isolated PBMCs, or as DNA extracted from either sample type. The CDR3 holds 14 amino acids from the cysteine to the phenylalanine. The entry retains the CDR3 DNA only, 42 bases that are in frame from base 1. Reading the germline V gene gives CDR1 MNHEY and CDR2 SVGAGI. A distance of 11 bases separates the germline ends of V and J, which lose 5 bases and 2 bases respectively. About this clone: The antigen this receptor binds is unknown. No base-level quality is on record; no much larger clone is a single base apart.

Here is what the overall study found, with its caveats: How much clinical and demographic metadata was included differed by source and by participant, and the metadata was provided uncurated.

The sample was peripheral blood. The TCR sequence derives from a woman aged 45-60 years with acute or convalescent COVID-19. The sequence links TRBV6-5 to TRBJ2-3, with TRBD2 tentatively as D gene (6 bases match). The bases read TGTGCCAGCAGTAGCGGGTGGACCACAGATACGCAGTATTTT. It translates to CASSSGWTTDTQYF.